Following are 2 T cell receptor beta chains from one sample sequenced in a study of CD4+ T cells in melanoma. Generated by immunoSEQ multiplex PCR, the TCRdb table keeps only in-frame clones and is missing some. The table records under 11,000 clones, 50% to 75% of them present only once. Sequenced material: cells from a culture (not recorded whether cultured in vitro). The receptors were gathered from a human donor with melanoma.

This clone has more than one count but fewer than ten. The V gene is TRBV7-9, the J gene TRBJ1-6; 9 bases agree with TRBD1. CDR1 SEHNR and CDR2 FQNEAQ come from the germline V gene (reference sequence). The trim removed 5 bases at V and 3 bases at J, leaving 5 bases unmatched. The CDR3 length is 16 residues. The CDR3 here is CASSQGQGFYNSPLHF. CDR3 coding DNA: TGTGCCAGCAGCCAGGGACAGGGATTCTATAATTCACCCCTCCACTTT.

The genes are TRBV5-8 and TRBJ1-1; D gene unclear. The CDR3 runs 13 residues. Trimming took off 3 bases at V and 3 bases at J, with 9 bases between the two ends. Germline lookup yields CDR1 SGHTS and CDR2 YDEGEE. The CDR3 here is CASSSRADTEAFF. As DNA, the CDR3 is TGTGCCAGCAGCTCTCGGGCGGACACTGAAGCTTTCTTT.